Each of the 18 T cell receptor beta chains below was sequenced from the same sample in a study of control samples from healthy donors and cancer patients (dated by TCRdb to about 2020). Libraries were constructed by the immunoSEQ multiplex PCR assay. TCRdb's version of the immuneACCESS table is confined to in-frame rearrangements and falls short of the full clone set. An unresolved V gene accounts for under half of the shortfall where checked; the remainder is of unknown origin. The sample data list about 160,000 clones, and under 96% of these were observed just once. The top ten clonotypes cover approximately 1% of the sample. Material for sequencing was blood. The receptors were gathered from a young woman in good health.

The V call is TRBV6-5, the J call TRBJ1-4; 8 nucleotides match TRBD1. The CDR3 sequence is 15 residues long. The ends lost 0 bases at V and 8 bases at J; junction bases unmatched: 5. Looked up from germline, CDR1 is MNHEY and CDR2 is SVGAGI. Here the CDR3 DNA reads TGTGCCAGCAGTTACTCAGGACAGGGCGAAGAAAAACTGTTTTTT. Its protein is CASSYSGQGEEKLFF.

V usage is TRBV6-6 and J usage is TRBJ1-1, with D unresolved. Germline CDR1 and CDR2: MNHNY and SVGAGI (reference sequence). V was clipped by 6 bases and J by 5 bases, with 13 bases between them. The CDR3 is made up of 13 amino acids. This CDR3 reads CASSTSGWTEAFF. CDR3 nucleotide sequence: TGTGCCAGCAGCACCTCCGGGTGGACTGAAGCTTTCTTT.

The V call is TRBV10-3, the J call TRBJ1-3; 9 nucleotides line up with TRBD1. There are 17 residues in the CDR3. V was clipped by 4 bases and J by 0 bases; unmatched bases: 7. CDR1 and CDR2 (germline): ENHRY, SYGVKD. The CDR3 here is CAISAGPGQGSGNTIYF. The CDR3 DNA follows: TGTGCCATCAGTGCCGGACCGGGACAGGGCTCTGGAAACACCATATATTTT.

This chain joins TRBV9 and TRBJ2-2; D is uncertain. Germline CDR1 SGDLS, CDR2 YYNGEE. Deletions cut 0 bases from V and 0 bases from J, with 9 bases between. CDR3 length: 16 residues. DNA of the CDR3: TGTGCCAGCAGCGTAGCTCTAGGAGCGAACACCGGGGAGCTGTTTTTT. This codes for CASSVALGANTGELFF.

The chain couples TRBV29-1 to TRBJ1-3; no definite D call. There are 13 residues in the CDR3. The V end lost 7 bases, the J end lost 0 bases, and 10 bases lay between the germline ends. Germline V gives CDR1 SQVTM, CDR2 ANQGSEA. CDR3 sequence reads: CSAADGSGNTIYF. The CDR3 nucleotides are TGCAGCGCCGCCGACGGCTCTGGAAACACCATATATTTT.

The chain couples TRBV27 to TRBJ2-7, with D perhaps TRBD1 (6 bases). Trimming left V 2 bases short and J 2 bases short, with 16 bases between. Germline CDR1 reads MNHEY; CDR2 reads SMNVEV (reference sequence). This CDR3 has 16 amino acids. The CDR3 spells CASSLGSKGVAYEQYF. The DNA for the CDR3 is TGTGCCAGCAGTTTAGGCTCCAAGGGGGTTGCCTACGAGCAGTACTTC.

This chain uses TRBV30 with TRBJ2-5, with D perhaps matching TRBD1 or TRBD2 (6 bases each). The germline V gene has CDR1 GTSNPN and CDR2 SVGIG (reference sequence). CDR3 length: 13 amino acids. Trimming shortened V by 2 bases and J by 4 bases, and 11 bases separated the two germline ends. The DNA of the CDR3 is TGTGCCTGGAGTAAGGGGGGCCCAGAGACCCAGTACTTC. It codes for CAWSKGGPETQYF.

CDR3 sequence (DNA): TGTGCCAGCAGTCAGAGACAGGGTTGGGACACCGGGGAGCTGTTTTTT. Translating gives CASSQRQGWDTGELFF. V and J are TRBV11-2 and TRBJ2-2, with 7 bases aligning to TRBD1. Germline CDR1 reads SGHAT; CDR2 reads FQNNGV. Unmatched junction bases numbered 10, after V lost 6 bases and J lost 3 bases. CDR3 size: 16 residues.

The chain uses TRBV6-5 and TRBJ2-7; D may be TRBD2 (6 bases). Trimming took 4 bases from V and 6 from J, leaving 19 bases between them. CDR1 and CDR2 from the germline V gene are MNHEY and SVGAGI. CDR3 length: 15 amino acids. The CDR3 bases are TGTGCCAGCAGTTCAGCCCCGGACTACAGTTCCGAGCAGTACTTC. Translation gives CASSSAPDYSSEQYF.

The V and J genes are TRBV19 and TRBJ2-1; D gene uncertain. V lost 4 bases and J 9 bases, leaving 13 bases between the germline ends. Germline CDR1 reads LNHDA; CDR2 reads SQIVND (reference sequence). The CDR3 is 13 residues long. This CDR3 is CASSTEDGIEQFF. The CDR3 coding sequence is TGTGCCAGTAGTACCGAGGACGGCATTGAGCAGTTCTTC.

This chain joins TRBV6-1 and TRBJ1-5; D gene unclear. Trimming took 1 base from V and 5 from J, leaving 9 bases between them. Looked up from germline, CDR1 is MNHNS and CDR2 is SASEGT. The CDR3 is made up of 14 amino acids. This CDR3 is CASSEGGLHQPQHF. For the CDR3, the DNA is TGTGCCAGCAGTGAAGGAGGACTCCATCAGCCCCAGCATTTT.

The CDR3 sequence is CASSLRGGEVDEQFF. The CDR3 bases are TGTGCCAGCAGCCTAAGGGGTGGCGAGGTCGATGAGCAGTTCTTC. V is TRBV4-2 and J is TRBJ2-1; tentative D call: TRBD1 (5 bases). Germline values: CDR1 LGHNA, CDR2 YNFKEQ. CDR3 length: 15 residues. With 4 bases removed from V and 8 bases from J, the gap between germline ends came to 18 bases.

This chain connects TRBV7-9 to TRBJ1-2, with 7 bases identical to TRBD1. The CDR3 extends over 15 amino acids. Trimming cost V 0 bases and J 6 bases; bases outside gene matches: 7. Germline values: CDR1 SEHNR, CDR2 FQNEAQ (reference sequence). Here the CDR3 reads CASSLARGDSHGYTF. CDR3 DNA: TGTGCCAGCAGCTTAGCGAGGGGGGACAGCCATGGCTACACCTTC.

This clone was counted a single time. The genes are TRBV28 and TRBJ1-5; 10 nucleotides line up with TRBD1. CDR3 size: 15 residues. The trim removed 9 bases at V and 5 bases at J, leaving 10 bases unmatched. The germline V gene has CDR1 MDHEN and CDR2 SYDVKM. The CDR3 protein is CASVGGQGSYQPQHF. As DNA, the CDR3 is TGTGCCAGTGTGGGGGGACAGGGGTCTTATCAGCCCCAGCATTTT.

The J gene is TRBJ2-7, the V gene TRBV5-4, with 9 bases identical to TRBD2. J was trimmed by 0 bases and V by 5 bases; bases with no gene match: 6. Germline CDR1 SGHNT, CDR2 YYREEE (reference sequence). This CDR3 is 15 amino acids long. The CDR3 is CASSIAGASSYEQYF. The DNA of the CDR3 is TGTGCCAGCAGTATAGCGGGGGCAAGCTCCTACGAGCAGTACTTC.

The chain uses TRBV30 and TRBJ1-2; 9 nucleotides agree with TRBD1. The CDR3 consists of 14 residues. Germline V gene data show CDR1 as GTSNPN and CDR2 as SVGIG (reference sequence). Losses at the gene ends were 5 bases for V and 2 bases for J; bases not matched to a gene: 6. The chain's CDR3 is CAWGGTGTNYGYTF. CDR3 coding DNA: TGTGCCTGGGGGGGGACAGGGACCAACTATGGCTACACCTTC.

The CDR3 DNA follows: TGTGCCAGCAGTTTACGCCACCAAGAGACCCAGTACTTC. This gives the protein CASSLRHQETQYF. The chain joins TRBV27 to TRBJ2-5; D uncertain. The ends were cut back, 2 bases at V and 0 bases at J, with 4 bases in the middle. CDR3 length: 13 residues. Germline lookup yields CDR1 MNHEY and CDR2 SMNVEV (reference sequence).

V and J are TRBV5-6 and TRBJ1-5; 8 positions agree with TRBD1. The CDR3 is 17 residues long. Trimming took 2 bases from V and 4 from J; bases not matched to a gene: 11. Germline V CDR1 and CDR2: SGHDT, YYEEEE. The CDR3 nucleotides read TGTGCCAGCAGCTTCTGGGCAGGGGGCGCGGAAAATCAGCCCCAGCATTTT. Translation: CASSFWAGGAENQPQHF. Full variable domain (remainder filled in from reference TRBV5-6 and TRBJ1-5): DAGVTQSPTHLIKTRGQQVTLRCSPKSGHDTVSWYQQALGQGPQFIFQYYEEEERQRGNFPDRFSGHQFPNYSSELNVNALLLGDSALYLCASSFWAGGAENQPQHFGDGTRLSIL.